The entry below gives a single T cell receptor beta chain sequence along with its context. Its antigen remains unknown. The data belong to a study of T cells after yellow fever vaccination. Points from the study as a whole: Researchers cautioned that FACS-sorted repertoires could harbor abundant clonotypes contaminating from the bulk population.

UMIs and a universal primer site were added when TCR cDNA was made by 5'RACE template switching. TCRdb fed the 5' RACE reads into MiXCR, producing one record per CDR3 protein. The table has 250,000 to 400,000 distinct CDR3 sequences, approximately 4% seen once. The starting material was PBMCs, obtained 5 days after the yellow fever booster vaccination. This sequence originates from a man between 18 and 29 years old who received the YFV17D yellow fever vaccine.

CDR3 in amino acids: CASSFGDRGEPQETQYF. The CDR3 DNA reads TGTGCCAGCAGCTTCGGAGATAGGGGCGAACCCCAAGAGACCCAGTACTTC. The chain carries TRBV7-9 and TRBJ2-5; D perhaps matches TRBD1 (5 bases). Trimming took 3 bases from V and 1 from J, leaving 18 bases between them. The CDR3 contains 17 residues. Germline CDR1 is SEHNR and CDR2 is FQNEAQ (reference sequence).